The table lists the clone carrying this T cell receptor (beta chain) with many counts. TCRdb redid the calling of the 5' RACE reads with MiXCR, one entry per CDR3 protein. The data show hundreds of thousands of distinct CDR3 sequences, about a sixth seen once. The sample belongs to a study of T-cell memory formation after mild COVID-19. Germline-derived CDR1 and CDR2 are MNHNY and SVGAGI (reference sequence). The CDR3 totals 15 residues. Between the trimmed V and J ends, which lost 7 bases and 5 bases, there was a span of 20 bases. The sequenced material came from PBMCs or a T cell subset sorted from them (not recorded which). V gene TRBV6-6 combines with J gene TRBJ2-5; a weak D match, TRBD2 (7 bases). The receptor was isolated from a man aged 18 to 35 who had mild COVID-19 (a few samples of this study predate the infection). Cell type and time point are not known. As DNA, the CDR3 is TGTGCCAGCACTCAGCTCCCTAGGGGGGGGGAGACCCAGTACTTC. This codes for CASTQLPRGGETQYF.